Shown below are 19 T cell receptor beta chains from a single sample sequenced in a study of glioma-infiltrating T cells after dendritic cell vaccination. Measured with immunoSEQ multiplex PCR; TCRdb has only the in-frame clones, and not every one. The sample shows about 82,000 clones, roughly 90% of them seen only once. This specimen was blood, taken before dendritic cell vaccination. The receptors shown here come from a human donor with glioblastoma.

CDR3 sequence: CASSFNPGQSYEQYF. The CDR3 DNA reads TGTGCCAGCAGTTTTAACCCCGGACAGTCCTACGAGCAGTACTTC. J is TRBJ2-7 and V is TRBV6-1; weak D call: TRBD1 (6 bases). Trimming took 5 bases from V and 1 from J, leaving 15 bases between them. The CDR3 is 15 residues long. CDR1 is MNHNS, CDR2 SASEGT, per germline.

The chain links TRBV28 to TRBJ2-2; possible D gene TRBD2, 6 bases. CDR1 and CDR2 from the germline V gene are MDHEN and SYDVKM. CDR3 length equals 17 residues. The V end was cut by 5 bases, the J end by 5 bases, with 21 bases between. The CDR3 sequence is CASSPPGSGRGTGELFF. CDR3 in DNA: TGTGCCAGCAGTCCCCCGGGGAGCGGACGGGGGACCGGGGAGCTGTTTTTT.

The CDR3 nucleotides are TGTGCCAGCAGTTCAAAAGCCAGATGGGACAGGGACAAATCTAACTATGGCTACACCTTC. It yields the protein CASSSKARWDRDKSNYGYTF. The chain carries TRBV27 and TRBJ1-2; 9 positions match TRBD1. The CDR3 is 20 amino acids. CDR1 and CDR2 from the germline V gene are MNHEY and SMNVEV (reference sequence). J lost 0 bases, V lost 4 bases, and 18 bases had no gene match.

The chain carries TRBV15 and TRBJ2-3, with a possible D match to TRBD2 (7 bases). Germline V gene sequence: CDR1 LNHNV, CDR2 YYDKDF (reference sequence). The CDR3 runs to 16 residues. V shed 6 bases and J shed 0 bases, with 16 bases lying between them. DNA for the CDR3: TGTGCCACCAGGGGGCCGGGGGGCCGTAGCACAGATACGCAGTATTTT. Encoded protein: CATRGPGGRSTDTQYF.

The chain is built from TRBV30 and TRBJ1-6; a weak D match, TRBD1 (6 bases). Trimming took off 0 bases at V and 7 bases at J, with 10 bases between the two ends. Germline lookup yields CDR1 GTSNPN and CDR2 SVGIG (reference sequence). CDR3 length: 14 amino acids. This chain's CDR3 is CAWSVGQGNSPLHF. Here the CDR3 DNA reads TGTGCCTGGAGTGTAGGGCAGGGGAATTCACCCCTCCACTTT. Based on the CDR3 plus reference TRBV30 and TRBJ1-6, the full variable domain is SQTIHQWPATLVQPVGSPLSLECTVEGTSNPNLYWYRQAAGRGLQLLFYSVGIGQISSEVPQNLSASRPQDRQFILSSKKLLLSDSGFYLCAWSVGQGNSPLHFGNGTRLTVT.

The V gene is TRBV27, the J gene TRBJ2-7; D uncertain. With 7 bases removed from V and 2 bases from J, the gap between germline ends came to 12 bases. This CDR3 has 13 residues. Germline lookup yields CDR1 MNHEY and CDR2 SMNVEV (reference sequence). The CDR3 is CASMRHGTYEQYF. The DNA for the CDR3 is TGTGCCAGCATGAGACATGGAACCTACGAGCAGTACTTC.

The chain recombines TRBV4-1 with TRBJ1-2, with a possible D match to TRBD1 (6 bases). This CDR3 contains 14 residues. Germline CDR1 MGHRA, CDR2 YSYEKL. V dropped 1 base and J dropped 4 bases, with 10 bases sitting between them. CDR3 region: CASSQGPTGYGYTF. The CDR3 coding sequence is TGCGCCAGCAGCCAAGGACCGACAGGCTATGGCTACACCTTC.

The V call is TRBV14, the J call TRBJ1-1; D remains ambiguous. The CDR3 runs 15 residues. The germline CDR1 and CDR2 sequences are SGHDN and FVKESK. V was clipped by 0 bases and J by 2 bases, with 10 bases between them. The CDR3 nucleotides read TGTGCCAGCAGCCAAGATCTTGTCTTCAACACTGAAGCTTTCTTT. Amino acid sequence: CASSQDLVFNTEAFF.

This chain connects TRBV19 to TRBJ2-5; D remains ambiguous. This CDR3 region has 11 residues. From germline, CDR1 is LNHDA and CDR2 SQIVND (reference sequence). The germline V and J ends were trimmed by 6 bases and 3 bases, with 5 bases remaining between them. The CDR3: CASRAKETQYF. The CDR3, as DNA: TGTGCCAGTAGAGCAAAAGAGACCCAGTACTTC.

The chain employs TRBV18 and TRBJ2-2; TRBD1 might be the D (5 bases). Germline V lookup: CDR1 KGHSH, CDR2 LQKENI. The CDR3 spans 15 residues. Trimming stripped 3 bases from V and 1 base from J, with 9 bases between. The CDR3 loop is CASSPTALNTGELFF. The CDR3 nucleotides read TGTGCCAGCTCACCGACAGCGTTGAACACCGGGGAGCTGTTTTTT.

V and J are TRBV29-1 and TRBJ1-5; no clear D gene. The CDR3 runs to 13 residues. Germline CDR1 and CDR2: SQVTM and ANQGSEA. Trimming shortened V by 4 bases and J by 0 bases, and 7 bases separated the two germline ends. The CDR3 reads CSVVPDSNQPQHF. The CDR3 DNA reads TGCAGCGTTGTTCCAGATAGCAATCAGCCCCAGCATTTT.

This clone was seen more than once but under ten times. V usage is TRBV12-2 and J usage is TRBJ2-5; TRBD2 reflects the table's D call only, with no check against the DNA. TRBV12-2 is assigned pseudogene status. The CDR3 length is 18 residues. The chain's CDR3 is CASRLGRTSGADQETQYF. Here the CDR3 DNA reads TGTGCAAGTCGCTTAGGCCGCACTAGCGGGGCCGACCAAGAGACCCAGTACTTC.

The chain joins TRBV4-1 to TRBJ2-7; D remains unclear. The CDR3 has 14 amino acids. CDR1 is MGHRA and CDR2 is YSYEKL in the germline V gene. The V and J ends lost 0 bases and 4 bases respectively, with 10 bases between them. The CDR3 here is CASSQDRSLYEQYF. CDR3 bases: TGCGCCAGCAGCCAAGATAGAAGCCTTTACGAGCAGTACTTC.

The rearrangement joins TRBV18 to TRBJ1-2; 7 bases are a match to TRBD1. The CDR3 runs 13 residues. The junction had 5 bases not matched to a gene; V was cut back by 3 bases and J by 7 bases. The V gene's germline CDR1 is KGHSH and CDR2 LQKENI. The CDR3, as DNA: TGTGCCAGCTCACCCGACAGGGTTAGTGGCTACACCTTC. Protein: CASSPDRVSGYTF.

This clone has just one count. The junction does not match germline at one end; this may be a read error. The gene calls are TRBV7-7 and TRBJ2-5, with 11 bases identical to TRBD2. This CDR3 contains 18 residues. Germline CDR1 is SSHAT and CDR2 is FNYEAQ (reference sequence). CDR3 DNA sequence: TGTGCTAGCAGCTTAGATGGGGTTAGCGGGGGGGACCAAGAGATCCAGTACTTC. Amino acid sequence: CASSLDGVSGGDQEIQYF.

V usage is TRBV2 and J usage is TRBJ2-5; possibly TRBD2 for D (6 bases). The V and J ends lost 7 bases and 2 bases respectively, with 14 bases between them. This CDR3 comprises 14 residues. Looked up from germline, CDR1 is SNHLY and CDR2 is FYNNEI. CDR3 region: CASNLGGIQETQYF. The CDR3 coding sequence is TGTGCCAGCAATCTCGGCGGGATTCAAGAGACCCAGTACTTC.

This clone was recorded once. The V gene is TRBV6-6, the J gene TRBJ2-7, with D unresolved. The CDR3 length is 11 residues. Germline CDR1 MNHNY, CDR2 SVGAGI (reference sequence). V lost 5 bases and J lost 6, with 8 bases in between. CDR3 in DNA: TGTGCCAGCAGTATCCAGGCCGAGCAGTACTTC. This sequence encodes CASSIQAEQYF.

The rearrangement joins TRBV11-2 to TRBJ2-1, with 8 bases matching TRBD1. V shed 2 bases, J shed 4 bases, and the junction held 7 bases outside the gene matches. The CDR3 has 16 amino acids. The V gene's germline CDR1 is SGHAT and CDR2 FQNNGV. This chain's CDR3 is CASSLLTGVVYNEQFF. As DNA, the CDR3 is TGTGCCAGCAGCTTACTGACAGGGGTAGTTTACAATGAGCAGTTCTTC.

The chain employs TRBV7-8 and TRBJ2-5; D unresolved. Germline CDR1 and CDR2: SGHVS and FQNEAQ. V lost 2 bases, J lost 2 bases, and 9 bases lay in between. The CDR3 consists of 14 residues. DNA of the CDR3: TGTGCCAGCAGCTTAAGGCGGATTCAAGAGACCCAGTACTTC. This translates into CASSLRRIQETQYF.